Shown below are 19 T cell receptor beta chains from a single sample sequenced in a study of T cell repertoires in cytomegalovirus infection. The antigens these receptors bind are not known. TCRdb recomputed calls from the reads with MiXCR, one row per CDR3 protein. Of about 340,000 distinct CDR3 sequences listed, almost 30% are singletons. This specimen was cultured PBMCs, taken from culture after CMV antigen stimulation. Receptors originate from a human donor in good health (CMV status not recorded). Some clones in this sample may be carry-over from other donors' samples.

This chain connects TRBV4-2 to TRBJ2-3; D is undetermined. This CDR3 comprises 13 residues. The germline V gene encodes CDR1 LGHNA and CDR2 YNFKEQ. The germline V and J ends were trimmed by 1 base and 8 bases, with 10 bases remaining between them. The CDR3 DNA reads as TGTGCCAGCAGCCAAGGCCCTCCTGGTACGCAGTATTTT. As protein: CASSQGPPGTQYF.

Only a few counts were recorded for this clonotype. The chain combines TRBV28 with TRBJ2-7; D is perhaps TRBD2 (6 bases). The V gene lost 8 bases and the J gene lost 3 bases, with 17 bases spanning the gap. Germline V CDR1 and CDR2: MDHEN, SYDVKM. The CDR3 length is 14 residues. DNA for the CDR3: TGTGCCAGCCAGTTCGAAACTAGCAACTACGAGCAGTACTTC. Its protein product is CASQFETSNYEQYF.

In the case of this clonotype: Given a much more abundant clone one base away, this may be a read error. J is TRBJ2-6 and V is TRBV7-2; D is unclear. The germline V gene has CDR1 SGHTA and CDR2 FQGNSA. This CDR3 contains 14 residues. CDR3 sequence (DNA): TGTGCCAGCAGCCAACACTCTGGGACCAACGTCCTGACTTTC. Translation gives CASSQHSGTNVLTF.

CDR3 DNA sequence: TGTGCCAGCAGCTTATCTCAGGATACGCAGTATTTT. This gives the protein CASSLSQDTQYF. The chain joins TRBV7-2 to TRBJ2-3; D unclear. With 2 bases removed from V and 6 bases from J, the gap between germline ends came to 6 bases. CDR3 length: 12 amino acids. Germline V CDR1 and CDR2: SGHTA, FQGNSA.

This clonotype was detected ten times or more. The V and J genes are TRBV7-6 and TRBJ1-5; perhaps TRBD1 as D (6 bases). Looked up from germline, CDR1 is SGHVS and CDR2 is FNYEAQ. The germline V and J ends were trimmed by 2 bases and 6 bases, with 14 bases remaining between them. This CDR3 spans 15 amino acids. CDR3 DNA: TGTGCCAGCAGCTTAACGGGGGGCCTGGGTCAGCCCCAGCATTTT. Its protein is CASSLTGGLGQPQHF.

This clonotype came up many times. This chain uses TRBV7-3 with TRBJ2-1; TRBD2 matches 8 bases. The germline V gene encodes CDR1 SGHTA and CDR2 FQGTGA. V lost 4 bases and J lost 7; bases outside the gene matches: 15. This CDR3 has 17 residues. The CDR3 DNA is TGTGCCAGCAGCTCCTGGGCAGGAGCGGGAGAAAGAAATGAGCAGTTCTTC. It specifies CASSSWAGAGERNEQFF.

The V and J genes are TRBV27 and TRBJ1-1; D possibly corresponds to TRBD1 (6 bases). Trimming cost V 2 bases and J 4 bases, with 11 bases left between them. The germline V gene encodes CDR1 MNHEY and CDR2 SMNVEV (reference sequence). The CDR3 sequence is 14 residues long. CDR3 coding DNA: TGTGCCAGCAGTTTAGAGGGGGTTGGCACTGAAGCTTTCTTT. Translated, it gives CASSLEGVGTEAFF.

This clonotype was recorded a few times. The rearrangement uses TRBV6-1 and TRBJ1-2; no reliable D call. V was pared by 8 bases and J by 3 bases, with 13 bases between. The CDR3 consists of 13 residues. Germline V gives CDR1 MNHNS, CDR2 SASEGT. The CDR3 reads CASVPPGYYGYTF. The CDR3 nucleotides read TGTGCCAGCGTACCCCCGGGGTACTATGGCTACACCTTC.

Only a few counts were recorded for this clonotype. The J gene is TRBJ2-1, the V gene TRBV7-9; 7 bases line up with TRBD1. Trimming took 4 bases from V and 5 from J; bases not matched to a gene: 8. The CDR3 length is 15 residues. CDR1 is SEHNR, CDR2 FQNEAQ, per germline (reference sequence). As DNA, the CDR3 is TGTGCCAGCAGCTCACATGACAGGGCAGACAATGAGCAGTTCTTC. This sequence encodes CASSSHDRADNEQFF.

This clonotype turned up a few times. The chain joins TRBV7-8 to TRBJ2-7; TRBD2 might be the D (7 bases). Between the trimmed V and J ends, which lost 5 bases and 0 bases, there was a span of 17 bases. Germline V lookup: CDR1 SGHVS, CDR2 FQNEAQ. The CDR3 runs to 16 residues. This CDR3 reads CASSKRDTPRSYEQYF. The CDR3 DNA reads as TGTGCCAGCAGCAAGCGGGACACCCCTCGCTCCTACGAGCAGTACTTC.

The chain links TRBV9 to TRBJ1-4; D is ambiguous. Germline V gene sequence: CDR1 SGDLS, CDR2 YYNGEE. The ends were cut back, 3 bases at V and 10 bases at J, with 10 bases in the middle. CDR3 length equals 12 residues. The CDR3, as DNA: TGTGCCAGCAGCGCGGAGCGGGGAAAACTGTTTTTT. It specifies CASSAERGKLFF. Full variable domain (missing parts from reference TRBV9 and TRBJ1-4): DSGVTQTPKHLITATGQRVTLRCSPRSGDLSVYWYQQSLDQGLQFLIQYYNGEERAKGNILERFSAQQFPDLHSELNLSSLELGDSALYFCASSAERGKLFFGSGTQLSVL.

In its sample, this clonotype was seen many times. The chain combines TRBV19 with TRBJ2-3; D is unclear. The V end was cut by 4 bases, the J end by 5 bases, with 7 bases between. The CDR3 contains 12 residues. Germline-derived CDR1 and CDR2 are LNHDA and SQIVND (reference sequence). CDR3 DNA: TGTGCCAGTAGTAGAGTAGGAGATACGCAGTATTTT. This codes for CASSRVGDTQYF.

This chain joins TRBV12-3 or TRBV12-4 and TRBJ1-1, with D perhaps TRBD1 (5 bases). The CDR3 contains 13 residues. V lost 6 bases to trimming and J lost 0 bases, with 8 bases between them. The CDR3 loop is CASRTTVNTEAFF. The CDR3 DNA reads TGTGCCAGCAGGACGACAGTGAACACTGAAGCTTTCTTT.

This clonotype was counted between two and nine times. The gene calls are TRBV12-3 or TRBV12-4 and TRBJ2-5, with 8 bases fitting TRBD2. This CDR3 spans 12 amino acids. V lost 7 bases, J lost 7 bases, and 5 bases stayed unmatched. The DNA for the CDR3 is TGTGCCAGCACCGCCGGGGGGGGGACCCAGTACTTC. This encodes CASTAGGGTQYF.

In its sample, this clonotype is medium-sized. The CDR3 sequence: CASSLNEPGELFF. The CDR3 nucleotides are TGTGCCAGCAGCTTAAATGAGCCCGGGGAGCTGTTTTTT. The chain carries TRBV7-2 and TRBJ2-2; D is uncertain. CDR1 and CDR2 from the germline V gene are SGHTA and FQGNSA. The V gene lost 2 bases and the J gene lost 6 bases, with 7 bases spanning the gap. The CDR3 is made up of 13 amino acids.

This chain connects TRBV19 to TRBJ2-1, with D perhaps given as TRBD1 or TRBD2 (6 bases each). The germline V and J ends were trimmed by 4 bases and 4 bases, with 17 bases remaining between them. The V gene's germline CDR1 is LNHDA and CDR2 SQIVND (reference sequence). CDR3 size: 16 residues. The CDR3 spells CASSTTGRMGYNEQFF. In DNA form, the CDR3 reads TGTGCCAGTAGTACTACAGGGAGGATGGGATACAATGAGCAGTTCTTC.

There are a few counts of this clonotype. This chain joins TRBV7-2 and TRBJ1-5, with a weak D call TRBD1 (5 bases). The CDR3 loop spans 14 amino acids. V lost 1 base and J lost 2, with 6 bases in between. Germline V gene data show CDR1 as SGHTA and CDR2 as FQGNSA. The CDR3 DNA follows: TGTGCCAGCAGCTTAGGGGACGGCAATCAGCCCCAGCATTTT. Translation: CASSLGDGNQPQHF.

As for this clonotype: A much larger clonotype is one base distant, so this may be a read error. Since the CDR3 does not end with the conserved phenylalanine or tryptophan, this likely comes from a read error. The chain recombines TRBV7-3 with TRBJ2-7, with 10 bases that match TRBD2. Trimming removed 5 bases from V and 2 bases from J; junction bases left unmatched: 6. This CDR3 region has 15 residues. Germline loops: CDR1 SGHTA, CDR2 FQGTGA. CDR3 sequence reads: CASSPSSGGPYEQYI. The CDR3 coding sequence is TGTGCCAGCAGCCCTTCTAGCGGGGGCCCCTACGAGCAGTACATC.

This clonotype was seen a few times. This rearrangement joins TRBV28 to TRBJ2-7; unclear D gene. This CDR3 spans 14 amino acids. Germline CDR1 and CDR2: MDHEN and SYDVKM. Trimming cost V 7 bases and J 1 base, with 14 bases left between them. In nucleotides, the CDR3 is TGTGCCAGCAACCTGATAAGTGGATCCTACGAGCAGTACTTC. Its translation: CASNLISGSYEQYF.